Presented here are 32 T cell receptor beta chains from one specimen sequenced in a study of blood T cells in healthy people across ages. Then a second PCR, running roughly 7 to 11 cycles, was carried out with a sample-barcoded 5' primer and a J-beta primer mix. TCRdb called the 5' RACE reads again in MiXCR, with one record for every CDR3 protein. The data show over a million distinct CDR3 sequences, around 59% seen once. Material for sequencing was blood. Receptors were obtained from a man between 18 and 29 years old in good health.

The genes are TRBV29-1 and TRBJ2-1, with TRBD2 matching over 11 bases. CDR1 and CDR2 from the germline V gene are SQVTM and ANQGSEA. V dropped 4 bases and J dropped 8; count of bases not matched to a gene: 10. The CDR3 totals 15 residues. CDR3 amino acids: CSVALLAGEGDEQFF. The CDR3 DNA reads TGCAGCGTTGCCCTACTAGCGGGAGAGGGCGATGAGCAGTTCTTC.

The chain links TRBV9 to TRBJ2-3; D is unresolved. This CDR3 is 14 amino acids long. The V gene's germline CDR1 is SGDLS and CDR2 YYNGEE. V was trimmed by 0 bases and J by 1 base, leaving 6 bases between them. CDR3 protein: CASSVGVGTDTQYF. CDR3 nucleotides: TGTGCCAGCAGCGTAGGGGTAGGCACAGATACGCAGTATTTT.

V is TRBV7-2 and J is TRBJ2-7, with 9 bases aligning to TRBD2. Germline CDR1 is SGHTA and CDR2 is FQGNSA. This CDR3 has 15 residues. The junction had 9 bases not matched to a gene; V was cut back by 4 bases and J by 5 bases. The CDR3 sequence is CASSSSGTSYHEQYF. The DNA for the CDR3 is TGTGCCAGCAGCTCATCCGGGACTAGCTACCACGAGCAGTACTTC.

In this sample, this clonotype turned up a few times. The V and J genes are TRBV25-1 and TRBJ2-5; either TRBD1 or TRBD2 may fit D (5 bases each). Germline-derived CDR1 and CDR2 are MGHDK and SYGVNS. CDR3 length: 15 residues. Trimming cost V 1 base and J 5 bases, with 14 bases left between them. In DNA form, the CDR3 reads TGTGCCAGCAGTGAATTTATGGGGACGTGGGAGACCCAGTACTTC. Its translation: CASSEFMGTWETQYF.

The V call is TRBV4-3, the J call TRBJ2-4; 7 positions agree with TRBD1. V lost 0 bases to trimming and J lost 4 bases; unmatched junction nucleotides: 3. CDR1 and CDR2 from the germline V gene are LGHNA and YSLEER. The CDR3 runs 15 residues. CDR3 DNA sequence: TGCGCCAGCAGCCAAGATGGGGACAGAAAAAACATTCAGTACTTC. Its translation is CASSQDGDRKNIQYF.

This clonotype has just one count. The chain carries TRBV5-1 and TRBJ1-4; 7 bases agree with TRBD1. V lost 3 bases, J lost 8 bases, and 10 bases stayed unmatched. The CDR3 runs 15 residues. Germline V gene sequence: CDR1 SGHRS, CDR2 YFSETQ. The CDR3 sequence is CASSSASTGREKLFF. The CDR3 nucleotides read TGCGCCAGCAGCTCGGCCTCGACAGGGAGGGAAAAACTGTTTTTT.

This clonotype was picked up a small number of times. This rearrangement joins TRBV20-1 to TRBJ1-1, with a tentative D call TRBD1 (6 bases). Per germline, CDR1 DFQATT and CDR2 SNEGSKA (reference sequence). Trimming stripped 3 bases from V and 1 base from J, with 18 bases between. The CDR3 length is 16 residues. This CDR3 is CSARTPGTTWNTEAFF. CDR3 DNA sequence: TGCAGTGCTAGGACCCCCGGGACAACATGGAACACTGAAGCTTTCTTT.

V gene TRBV6-1 combines with J gene TRBJ2-1, with TRBD2 as a possible D gene (5 bases). The V gene's germline CDR1 is MNHNS and CDR2 SASEGT. The CDR3 is 16 residues long. V dropped 1 base and J dropped 0 bases, with 10 bases sitting between them. The CDR3 protein is CASSEEPGYSYNEQFF. The CDR3 DNA follows: TGTGCCAGCAGTGAAGAACCGGGATACTCCTACAATGAGCAGTTCTTC.

V and J are TRBV5-5 and TRBJ2-4; no clear D gene. The DNA end is a closer match to TRBJ2-7, so the J assignment may be wrong. In germline, CDR1 is SGHKS, CDR2 YYEKEE (reference sequence). This CDR3 contains 14 residues. Written as DNA, the CDR3 is TGTGCCAGCAGCTTGGACAGAACGCCCTACGAGCAGTACTTC. This translates into CASSLDRTPYEQYF.

This clonotype was seen just once. In DNA, the CDR3 is TGTGCCATTAAGACAGGGGACGCTTCACCCCTCCACTTT. This gives the protein CAIKTGDASPLHF. The rearrangement links TRBV28 to TRBJ1-6; TRBD1 matches at 8 bases. Trimming cost V 10 bases and J 9 bases; bases outside gene matches: 8. CDR3 size: 13 residues. In germline, CDR1 is MDHEN, CDR2 SYDVKM.

CDR3 sequence (DNA): TGCAGCGTTGAGAGGGTGGGCACAGATACGCAGTATTTT. This sequence encodes CSVERVGTDTQYF. The chain joins TRBV29-1 to TRBJ2-3; the D gene is possibly TRBD2 (5 bases). The CDR3 has 13 residues. V gave up 3 bases and J gave up 1 base, with 8 bases separating them. Germline CDR1 and CDR2: SQVTM and ANQGSEA.

The gene calls are TRBV6-5 and TRBJ1-2; D is perhaps TRBD1 (6 bases). V was trimmed by 5 bases and J by 6 bases, leaving 13 bases between them. In germline, CDR1 is MNHEY, CDR2 SVGAGI. The CDR3 extends over 13 amino acids. CDR3 loop: CASSAGQTDGYTF. DNA of the CDR3: TGTGCCAGCAGTGCTGGACAGACGGATGGCTACACCTTC.

The chain is built from TRBV20-1 and TRBJ2-5; no clear D. CDR3 length: 14 residues. CDR1 DFQATT and CDR2 SNEGSKA come from the germline V gene (reference sequence). Trimming pared 3 bases from V and 7 bases from J, leaving 18 bases between. CDR3 DNA sequence: TGCAGTGCTAGTCTCGGCGGACCTCGCGGGACCCAGTACTTC. It codes for CSASLGGPRGTQYF.

This chain links TRBV6-5 with TRBJ1-2; 7 bases match TRBD1. Trimming at V came to 2 bases and at J to 4 bases, leaving 7 bases not matched to a gene. The CDR3 extends over 15 amino acids. Per germline, CDR1 MNHEY and CDR2 SVGAGI. DNA for the CDR3: TGTGCCAGCAGTTACGATCCGGGACAGCGCTATGGCTACACCTTC. Translating it yields CASSYDPGQRYGYTF.

The J gene is TRBJ2-5, the V gene TRBV10-2; D is perhaps TRBD1 (6 bases). Trimming took 4 bases from V and 11 from J, leaving 17 bases between them. Germline CDR1 is WSHSY and CDR2 is SAAADI. The CDR3 consists of 13 residues. CDR3 sequence (DNA): TGCGCCAGCAGTGCACAGGGTGACGGTGAGCAGTACTTC. Amino acids: CASSAQGDGEQYF.

The chain uses TRBV5-1 and TRBJ2-1; 7 positions match TRBD1. This CDR3 has 14 residues. Germline trimming cut 4 bases from V and 8 bases from J; bases unmatched to any gene: 9. Germline assignment: CDR1 SGHRS and CDR2 YFSETQ. The CDR3 DNA sequence: TGCGCCAGCAGCGACCTCAAGGGGGCCGATGAGCAGTTCTTC. Translation: CASSDLKGADEQFF.

The V gene is TRBV28, the J gene TRBJ2-3; TRBD1 is a possible D gene (6 bases). Germline V gives CDR1 MDHEN, CDR2 SYDVKM. V gave up 5 bases and J gave up 6 bases, with 18 bases separating them. The CDR3 extends over 15 amino acids. CDR3 protein: CASSIPGTLTDTQYF. DNA for the CDR3: TGTGCCAGCAGTATTCCCGGGACACTGACTGATACGCAGTATTTT.

This clonotype was counted once. This chain joins TRBV20-1 and TRBJ2-1; 8 positions match TRBD2. CDR1 is DFQATT, CDR2 SNEGSKA, per germline (reference sequence). This CDR3 comprises 17 residues. Unmatched junction bases numbered 7, after V lost 0 bases and J lost 0 bases. The CDR3 sequence: CSARDPLSGGSYNEQFF. DNA of the CDR3: TGCAGTGCTAGAGACCCTTTGAGCGGGGGCTCCTACAATGAGCAGTTCTTC.

The chain is built from TRBV12-3 or TRBV12-4 and TRBJ2-7; D uncertain. The CDR3 totals 13 residues. Trimming pared 7 bases from V and 4 bases from J, leaving 14 bases between. Here the CDR3 DNA reads TGTGCCAGCACCGTGTCCGTTGGTTACGAGCAGTACTTC. Translation gives CASTVSVGYEQYF.

This rearrangement joins TRBV12-3 or TRBV12-4 to TRBJ2-3; the D is unclear. The CDR3 runs to 15 residues. The V end was cut by 3 bases, the J end by 0 bases, with 10 bases between. Written as DNA, the CDR3 is TGTGCCAGCAGTTTTTACAGCGCGAGCACAGATACGCAGTATTTT. Translated: CASSFYSASTDTQYF.

The gene calls are TRBV20-1 and TRBJ2-1; 11 bases map to TRBD2. CDR1 and CDR2 from the germline V gene are DFQATT and SNEGSKA (reference sequence). V lost 4 bases to trimming and J lost 0 bases; unmatched junction nucleotides: 8. This CDR3 contains 17 residues. CDR3: CSATRGLAESSYNEQFF. Written as DNA, the CDR3 is TGCAGTGCTACCCGGGGACTAGCGGAGAGCTCCTACAATGAGCAGTTCTTC.

This chain uses TRBV7-9 with TRBJ1-2, with D unresolved. The CDR3 has 16 amino acids. The germline V gene encodes CDR1 SEHNR and CDR2 FQNEAQ (reference sequence). V was shortened by 0 bases and J by 6 bases, with 17 bases between the two germline ends. The chain's CDR3 is CASSLAGYRTRNGYTF. CDR3 DNA: TGTGCCAGCAGCTTAGCGGGATATAGGACTCGCAATGGCTACACCTTC.

This clonotype was detected a few times. The chain joins TRBV25-1 to TRBJ2-7, with TRBD1 identical over 7 bases. The germline CDR1 and CDR2 sequences are MGHDK and SYGVNS. Trimming cost V 3 bases and J 4 bases; bases outside gene matches: 6. The CDR3 is 14 residues long. CDR3 coding DNA: TGTGCCAGCAGTGAGACAGGGATAAGGTACGAGCAGTACTTC. Residues: CASSETGIRYEQYF.

The chain carries TRBV20-1 and TRBJ1-2; D remains unclear. Trimming pared 3 bases from V and 5 bases from J, leaving 10 bases between. The germline gives CDR1 DFQATT, CDR2 SNEGSKA (reference sequence). The CDR3 is 12 amino acids. The CDR3, as DNA: TGCAGTGCTAGTGGTATTTCGTATGGCTACACCTTC. Its translation: CSASGISYGYTF.

The chain couples TRBV6-1 to TRBJ2-7, with D possibly matching TRBD1 (8 bases). CDR3 size: 17 residues. Germline values: CDR1 MNHNS, CDR2 SASEGT. Trimming cost V 5 bases and J 1 base, with 21 bases left between them. The CDR3 DNA sequence: TGTGCCAGCAGTCCCCCCGGACAGGGACTATTTTCCTACGAGCAGTACTTC. It codes for CASSPPGQGLFSYEQYF.

This chain connects TRBV5-1 to TRBJ2-6; D is perhaps TRBD2 (7 bases). Germline CDR1 SGHRS, CDR2 YFSETQ. V lost 1 base, J lost 0 bases, and 11 bases lay in between. The CDR3 sequence is 17 residues long. This CDR3 reads CASSLTGGHSGANVLTF. DNA of the CDR3: TGCGCCAGCAGCTTGACGGGGGGCCACTCTGGGGCCAACGTCCTGACTTTC. Using reference TRBV5-1 and TRBJ2-6 for the parts outside the CDR3, the full variable domain is KAGVTQTPRYLIKTRGQQVTLSCSPISGHRSVSWYQQTPGQGLQFLFEYFSETQRNKGNFPGRFSGRQFSNSRSEMNVSTLELGDSALYLCASSLTGGHSGANVLTFGAGSRLTVL.

The chain has TRBV14 and TRBJ1-1; a possible D gene is TRBD1 (6 bases). Germline V CDR1 and CDR2: SGHDN, FVKESK. This CDR3 is built from 16 residues. V dropped 0 bases and J dropped 1 base, with 12 bases sitting between them. Here the CDR3 reads CASSQERQVRNTEAFF. For the CDR3, the DNA is TGTGCCAGCAGCCAAGAAAGACAGGTGAGGAACACTGAAGCTTTCTTT.

CDR3 nucleotides: TGTGCCAGCAGTAAGACAGCGATTCCTGGAAACACCATATATTTT. Its translation is CASSKTAIPGNTIYF. The genes are TRBV2 and TRBJ1-3; D may be TRBD1 (5 bases). V was trimmed by 5 bases and J by 2 bases, leaving 13 bases between them. In germline, CDR1 is SNHLY, CDR2 FYNNEI. CDR3 length: 15 amino acids.

V is TRBV7-9 and J is TRBJ1-4; no clear D. CDR1 and CDR2 (germline): SEHNR, FQNEAQ (reference sequence). This CDR3 region has 16 residues. V was clipped by 5 bases and J by 4 bases, with 17 bases between them. CDR3 DNA sequence: TGTGCCAGCAGCCAAAACCTCGACGGTCTTAATGAAAAACTGTTTTTT. Amino acid sequence: CASSQNLDGLNEKLFF.

The chain combines TRBV20-1 with TRBJ2-1, with D perhaps matching TRBD2 (5 bases). The J call is uncertain, as TRBJ2-7 better fits the DNA end. CDR3 size: 13 residues. Per germline, CDR1 DFQATT and CDR2 SNEGSKA (reference sequence). The CDR3 nucleotides are TGCAGTGTAAGTAGCGCGAATTACAATGAGCAGTACTTC. Translating it yields CSVSSANYNEQYF.

This sequence joins TRBV7-9 and TRBJ2-5, with TRBD1 identical over 9 bases. The CDR3 contains 17 residues. CDR1 is SEHNR, CDR2 FQNEAQ, per germline (reference sequence). J lost 5 bases, V lost 7 bases, and 17 bases had no gene match. The CDR3 DNA reads TGTGCCAGCATCTCTTCGGACAGGGGCAGGTTAGGGGAGACCCAGTACTTC. It is translated as CASISSDRGRLGETQYF.

This clonotype was counted between two and nine times. This chain uses TRBV10-3 with TRBJ2-7; TRBD1 might be the D (5 bases). With 2 bases removed from V and 0 bases from J, the gap between germline ends came to 11 bases. This CDR3 region has 15 residues. Germline CDR1 ENHRY, CDR2 SYGVKD. The CDR3, as DNA: TGTGCCATCAGTGAGCCGACAGTAGACTCCTACGAGCAGTACTTC. Amino acid sequence: CAISEPTVDSYEQYF.